These T cell receptor beta chains were read from a single sample in a study of blood T cell repertoires in COVID-19. Data came from immunoSEQ multiplex PCR; TCRdb stores just in-frame clones and leaves some out. This sample has 95,000 to 150,000 clones, with about four fifths found just once. The sequencing input was peripheral blood. The receptors here all came from a man aged 25 to 45 with COVID-19, enrolled during active disease. Both conserved end residues are part of each CDR3. The D gene is left open where the match is weak. Size is omitted from some rows. Given values are once, few, many or a class for expanded clones.

CASSPAVSYEQYF	TGTGCCAGCAGCCCCGCAGTATCCTACGAGCAGTACTTC	few	TRBV7-8	-	TRBJ2-7
CSVSLEGGIETQYF	TGCAGCGTTTCGCTCGAGGGGGGGATAGAGACCCAGTACTTC	-	TRBV29-1	-	TRBJ2-5
CASSLAGQELSPLHF	TGTGCCAGCAGCTTGGCGGGACAGGAGTTGTCACCCCTCCACTTT	-	TRBV5-5	TRBD1	TRBJ1-6
CASSYLWTSGEDSTDTQYF	TGTGCCAGCAGTTACCTATGGACTAGCGGGGAGGATAGCACAGATACGCAGTATTTT	-	TRBV6-2/TRBV6-3	TRBD2	TRBJ2-3
CASSTPGQGSYEQYF	TGTGCCAGCAGCACGCCGGGACAGGGATCCTACGAGCAGTACTTC	-	TRBV21-1	-	TRBJ2-7
CASSLIVDQPQHF	TGTGCCAGCAGTTTAATAGTGGATCAGCCCCAGCATTTT	-	TRBV28	-	TRBJ1-5
CASSPLTGNYGYTF	TGTGCCAGCAGTCCCCTCACAGGGAACTATGGCTACACCTTC	-	TRBV6-6	-	TRBJ1-2
CASSPSPGLTNTGELFF	TGTGCCAGCAGCCCCTCACCGGGACTTACGAACACCGGGGAGCTGTTTTTT	-	TRBV7-3	-	TRBJ2-2
CASSQEATGDQPQHF	TGCGCCAGCAGCCAAGAAGCGACAGGGGATCAGCCCCAGCATTTT	-	TRBV4-1	TRBD1	TRBJ1-5
CASSPLGQIDPYEQYF	TGTGCCAGCAGCCCTCTGGGACAGATAGACCCTTACGAGCAGTACTTC	-	TRBV5-6	TRBD1	TRBJ2-7
CASSRDRVHNEKLFF	TGTGCCAGCAGTAGGGACAGAGTCCACAATGAAAAACTGTTTTTT	-	TRBV2	TRBD1	TRBJ1-4
CASSYDLGQGNHEQYF	TGTGCCAGCAGTTACGATTTGGGACAGGGTAACCACGAGCAGTACTTC	-	TRBV6-6	TRBD1	TRBJ2-7
CASSFRSYNEQFF	TGTGCCAGCAGTTTCCGCTCCTACAATGAGCAGTTCTTC	once	TRBV27	-	TRBJ2-1
CASSPRDSYTDTQYF	TGTGCCAGCAGCCCCCGGGACAGTTATACAGATACGCAGTATTTT	-	TRBV7-6	TRBD1	TRBJ2-3
CASSGSSGSGPSPYNEQFF	TGTGCCAGCAGCGGGTCGTCGGGGAGCGGGCCGAGCCCCTACAATGAGCAGTTCTTC	-	TRBV21-1	-	TRBJ2-1
CASSYSSRGGNQPQHF	TGTGCCAGCAGTTACTCGAGCAGGGGTGGCAATCAGCCCCAGCATTTT	-	TRBV6-6	-	TRBJ1-5
CASSDVAGASSYEQYF	TGTGCCAGCAGTGATGTAGCGGGAGCCTCCTCCTACGAGCAGTACTTC	-	TRBV6-1	TRBD2	TRBJ2-7
CASSLIRGKENQPQHF	TGTGCCAGCAGCTTAATCCGGGGGAAAGAGAATCAGCCCCAGCATTTT	once	TRBV5-4	-	TRBJ1-5
CAWRAITGRELHTEAFF	TGTGCCTGGAGGGCTATTACAGGGAGGGAGTTACACACTGAAGCTTTCTTT	-	TRBV30	-	TRBJ1-1